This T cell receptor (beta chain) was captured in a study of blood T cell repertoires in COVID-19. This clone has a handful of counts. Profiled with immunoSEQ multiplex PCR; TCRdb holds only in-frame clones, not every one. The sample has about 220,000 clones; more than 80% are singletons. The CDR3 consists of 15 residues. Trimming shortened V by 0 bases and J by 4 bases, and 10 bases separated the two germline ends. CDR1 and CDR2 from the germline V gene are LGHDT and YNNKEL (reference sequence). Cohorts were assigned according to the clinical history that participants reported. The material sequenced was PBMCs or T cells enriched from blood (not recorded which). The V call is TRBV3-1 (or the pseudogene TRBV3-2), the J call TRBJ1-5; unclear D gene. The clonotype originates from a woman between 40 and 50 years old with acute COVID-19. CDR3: CASSQDFGLNQPQHF. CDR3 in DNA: TGTGCCAGCAGCCAAGATTTCGGGTTGAATCAGCCCCAGCATTTT.